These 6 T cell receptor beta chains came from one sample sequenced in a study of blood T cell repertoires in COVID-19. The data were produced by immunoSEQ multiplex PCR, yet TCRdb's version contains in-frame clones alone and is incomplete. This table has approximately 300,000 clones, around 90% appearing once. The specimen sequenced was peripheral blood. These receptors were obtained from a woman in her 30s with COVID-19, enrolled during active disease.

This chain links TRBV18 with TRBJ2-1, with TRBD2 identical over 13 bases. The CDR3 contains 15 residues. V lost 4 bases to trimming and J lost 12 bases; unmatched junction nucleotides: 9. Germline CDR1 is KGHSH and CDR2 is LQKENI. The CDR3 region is CASSQPGTSGKGQFF. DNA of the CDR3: TGTGCCAGCTCACAACCCGGGACTAGCGGGAAGGGGCAGTTCTTC.

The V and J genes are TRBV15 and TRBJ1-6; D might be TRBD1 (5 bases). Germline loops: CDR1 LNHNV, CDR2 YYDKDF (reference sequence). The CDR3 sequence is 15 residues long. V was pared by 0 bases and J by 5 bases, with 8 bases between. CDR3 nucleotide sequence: TGTGCCACCAGCAGAGAGAGACAGAATAATTCACCCCTCCACTTT. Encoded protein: CATSRERQNNSPLHF.

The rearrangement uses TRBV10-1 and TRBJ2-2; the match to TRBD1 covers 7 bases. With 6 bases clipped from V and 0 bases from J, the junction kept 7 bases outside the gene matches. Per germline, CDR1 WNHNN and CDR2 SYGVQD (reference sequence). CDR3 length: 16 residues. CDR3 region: CASSDGTAANTGELFF. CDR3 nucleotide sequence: TGCGCCAGCAGCGATGGGACAGCCGCGAACACCGGGGAGCTGTTTTTT.

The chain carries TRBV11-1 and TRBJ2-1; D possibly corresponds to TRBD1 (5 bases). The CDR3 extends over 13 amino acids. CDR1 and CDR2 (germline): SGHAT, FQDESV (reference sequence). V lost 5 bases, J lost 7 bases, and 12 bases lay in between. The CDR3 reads CASSLSYRNEQFF. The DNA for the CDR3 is TGTGCCAGCAGCCTATCGTACAGGAATGAGCAGTTCTTC.

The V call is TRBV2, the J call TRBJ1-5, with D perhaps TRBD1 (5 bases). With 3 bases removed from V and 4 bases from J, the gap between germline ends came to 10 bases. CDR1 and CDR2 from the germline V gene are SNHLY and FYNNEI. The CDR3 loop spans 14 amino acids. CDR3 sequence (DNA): TGTGCCAGCAGTGAGGTTGCAGGGAATCAGCCCCAGCATTTT. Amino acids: CASSEVAGNQPQHF. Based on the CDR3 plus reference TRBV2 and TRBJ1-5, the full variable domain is EPEVTQTPSHQVTQMGQEVILRCVPISNHLYFYWYRQILGQKVEFLVSFYNNEISEKSEIFDDQFSVERPDGSNFTLKIRSTKLEDSAMYFCASSEVAGNQPQHFGDGTRLSIL.

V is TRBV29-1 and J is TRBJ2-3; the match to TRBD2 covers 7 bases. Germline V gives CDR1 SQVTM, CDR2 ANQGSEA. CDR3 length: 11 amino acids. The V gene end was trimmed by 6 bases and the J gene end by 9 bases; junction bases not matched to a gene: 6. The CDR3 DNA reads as TGCAGCGTACCTGGACTAGAGACGCAGTATTTT. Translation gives CSVPGLETQYF.